This T cell receptor (beta chain) was documented in a study of OX40 agonist ivuxolimab in advanced cancers. V was clipped by 5 bases and J by 4 bases; unmatched bases: 8. CDR1 is MNHEY, CDR2 SMNVEV, per germline (reference sequence). The CDR3 is 16 amino acids. Study-wide points: Still undetermined is the antigen specificity of the expanded peripheral T cells. Mean expanded clone counts were higher in CD8+ than CD4+ T cells.

This clone was seen only a few times. Its antigen is not identified. Assay used: immunoSEQ multiplex PCR; TCRdb lists only in-frame clones, some missing. The sample contains about 17,000 clones, approximately 84% of which appear only once. The receptor was derived from an adult with an advanced solid tumor such as melanoma, head and neck, liver or kidney cancer. Here the sequenced sample was CD4+ or CD8+ T cells sorted from blood, taken in a trial of the OX40 agonist ivuxolimab. The V call is TRBV27, the J call TRBJ2-2, with TRBD2 matching over 9 bases. The CDR3 DNA is TGTGCCAGCAGTCCCTATAGCGGGGGAGCCACCGGGGAGCTGTTTTTT. This gives the protein CASSPYSGGATGELFF.